Listed below are T cell receptor beta chains from one sample, sequenced in a study of shared clonotypes between healthy human individuals. Assay: immunoSEQ multiplex PCR; the TCRdb copy retains only in-frame clones and omits some. This table has roughly 600,000 clones, 95% to 98% appearing once. Sample: naive CD8+ T cells sorted from blood. These receptor sequences come from a man aged 25-40 years in good health. CDR3s include the opening cysteine and the closing phenylalanine or tryptophan. Each record gives: clone size, D gene, V gene, J gene, CDR3 protein, CDR3 DNA. D genes are given only for firm matches. Clone size is not always given. Where it is, it says once, few, many or a class for expanded clones.

>NA|NA|TRBV29-1|TRBJ2-7
CSVEGRESYEQYF
TGCAGCGTTGAAGGGAGGGAATCCTACGAGCAGTACTTC
>NA|NA|TRBV5-1|TRBJ1-1
CASSLRTPVDTEAFF
TGCGCCAGCAGCTTGCGTACACCCGTCGACACTGAAGCTTTCTTT
>NA|NA|TRBV9|TRBJ2-7
CASSGPGLFF
TGTGCCAGCAGCGGACCGGGACTGTTCTTC
>NA|NA|TRBV7-9|TRBJ1-1
CASSRGPSTEAFF
TGTGCCAGCAGCCGGGGGCCTAGCACTGAAGCTTTCTTT
>NA|NA|TRBV9|TRBJ2-6
CASSVVSTGQSGANVLTF
TGTGCCAGCAGCGTAGTCTCTACCGGACAGTCTGGGGCCAACGTCCTGACTTTC
>NA|NA|TRBV7-8|TRBJ2-3
CASSLSGAGTHTDTQYF
TGTGCCAGCAGCTTATCTGGGGCGGGGACACATACAGATACGCAGTATTTT
>NA|NA|TRBV10-2|TRBJ2-5
CASKVGETQYF
TGCGCCAGCAAGGTCGGGGAGACCCAGTACTTC
>NA|NA|TRBV19|TRBJ2-7
CASSPDPGWYEQYF
TGTGCCAGTAGTCCGGACCCGGGGTGGTACGAGCAGTACTTC
>NA|NA|TRBV28|TRBJ2-7
CASSFRGDRSYEQYF
TGTGCCAGCAGTTTTCGTGGGGATAGGTCCTACGAGCAGTACTTC
>NA|TRBD2|TRBV29-1|TRBJ2-7
CSVDWLAGVEQYF
TGCAGCGTTGATTGGCTAGCGGGAGTCGAGCAGTACTTC
>NA|NA|TRBV5-4|TRBJ1-1
CASSLRANTEAFF
TGTGCCAGCAGCTTAAGGGCGAACACTGAAGCTTTCTTT
>NA|NA|TRBV10-3|TRBJ2-1
CAIRGASDPEQFF
TGTGCCATCAGGGGCGCTAGCGACCCTGAGCAGTTCTTC
>NA|TRBD2|TRBV28|TRBJ2-1
CASSYGTSEFF
TGTGCCAGCAGTTATGGGACTAGCGAGTTCTTC
>once|TRBD2|TRBV19|TRBJ2-7
CASSRLAGPASYEQYF
TGTGCCAGTAGTAGGCTAGCGGGACCAGCCTCCTACGAGCAGTACTTC
>NA|TRBD1|TRBV5-5|TRBJ2-7
CASSLRDRGHEQYF
TGTGCCAGCAGCCTCCGGGACAGGGGCCACGAGCAGTACTTC
>NA|NA|TRBV5-1|TRBJ2-6
CASSLDALSGANVLTF
TGCGCCAGCAGCTTGGATGCTCTCTCTGGGGCCAACGTCCTGACTTTC
>once|NA|TRBV29-1|TRBJ1-2
CSVEARDGYTF
TGCAGCGTTGAGGCTCGGGATGGCTACACCTTC
>NA|NA|TRBV30|TRBJ2-1
CAWTGRRNSYNEQFF
TGTGCCTGGACAGGGCGGAGAAATTCCTACAATGAGCAGTTCTTC
>NA|NA|TRBV7-9|TRBJ2-2
CASSFSEDTGELFF
TGTGCCAGCAGCTTTAGCGAGGACACCGGGGAGCTGTTTTTT
>NA|NA|TRBV11-2|TRBJ2-3
CASSFGRVGTDTQYF
TGTGCCAGCAGCTTCGGACGGGTAGGCACAGATACGCAGTATTTT
>NA|TRBD1|TRBV14|TRBJ2-7
CASSRRPDRVYEQYF
TGTGCCAGCAGCCGTCGACCGGACAGGGTGTACGAGCAGTACTTC
>NA|TRBD1|TRBV6-6|TRBJ2-5
CASTGRGRFQETQYF
TGTGCCAGCACAGGCAGGGGGCGTTTTCAAGAGACCCAGTACTTC
>NA|NA|TRBV28|TRBJ2-7
CASSLLELGVADSYEQYF
TGTGCCAGCAGTTTATTGGAACTGGGCGTAGCGGACTCCTACGAGCAGTACTTC
>NA|NA|TRBV7-7|TRBJ2-7
CASSETQGYEQYF
TGTGCTAGCTCCGAGACACAGGGCTACGAGCAGTACTTC
>once|NA|TRBV7-3|TRBJ1-1
CASSSTGRMNTEAFF
TGTGCCAGCAGCTCGACAGGCAGAATGAACACTGAAGCTTTCTTT
>NA|NA|TRBV21-1|TRBJ2-7
CASTRRDEQYF
TGTGCCAGCACCCGAAGGGACGAGCAGTACTTC
>NA|TRBD1|TRBV29-1|TRBJ2-3
CSVEILGTEFATQYF
TGCAGCGTTGAAATATTAGGGACAGAATTCGCTACGCAGTATTTT
>NA|NA|TRBV15|TRBJ2-5
CATSREGETQYF
TGTGCCACCAGCAGAGAGGGGGAGACCCAGTACTTC
>NA|NA|TRBV30|TRBJ2-2
CAWSPGANTGELFF
TGTGCCTGGAGTCCGGGGGCGAACACCGGGGAGCTGTTTTTT
>NA|NA|TRBV19|TRBJ2-1
CASSIERMSSYNEQFF
TGTGCCAGTAGTATTGAGCGGATGAGCTCCTACAATGAGCAGTTCTTC
>NA|NA|TRBV5-1|TRBJ1-1
CASSLEGRTLTEAFF
TGCGCCAGCAGCTTGGAAGGCAGGACCCTCACTGAAGCTTTCTTT
>NA|NA|TRBV28|TRBJ1-5
CASSLISGFLGQPQHF
TGTGCCAGCAGTTTAATCTCAGGGTTTTTGGGTCAGCCCCAGCATTTT
>few|NA|TRBV5-1|TRBJ2-3
CASSLEADTQYF
TGCGCCAGCAGCTTGGAGGCAGATACGCAGTATTTT
>NA|NA|TRBV4-3|TRBJ2-7
CASSQVQLGSNPSYEQYF
TGCGCCAGCAGCCAAGTACAACTAGGGAGCAACCCGAGCTACGAGCAGTACTTC
>NA|NA|TRBV7-9|TRBJ2-7
CASSLTPYEQYF
TGTGCCAGCAGCCTAACTCCCTACGAGCAGTACTTC
>NA|TRBD1|TRBV6-5|TRBJ1-4
CASSYGTGDEKLFF
TGTGCCAGCAGTTACGGGACAGGGGACGAAAAACTGTTTTTT
>NA|TRBD1|TRBV4-3|TRBJ1-2
CASSQSGGDRAFYGYTF
TGCGCCAGCAGCCAATCCGGCGGAGACAGGGCCTTCTATGGCTACACCTTC
>NA|NA|TRBV6-6|TRBJ2-3
CASYADTQYF
TGTGCCAGCTACGCGGATACGCAGTATTTT
>NA|NA|TRBV4-3|TRBJ1-3
CASSQFSGSGNTIYF
TGCGCCAGCAGCCAATTTTCGGGGTCTGGAAACACCATATATTTT
>NA|NA|TRBV9|TRBJ2-1
CASSVGRDHEQFF
TGTGCCAGCAGCGTTGGCAGGGACCATGAGCAGTTCTTC
>NA|TRBD1|TRBV5-1|TRBJ2-6
CASSSDTGGNHVLTF
TGCGCCAGCAGCTCTGATACAGGGGGCAACCACGTCCTGACTTTC
>NA|TRBD1|TRBV5-8|TRBJ1-1
CASSEGQGPTEAFF
TGTGCCAGCAGCGAGGGACAGGGGCCAACTGAAGCTTTCTTT
>NA|NA|TRBV5-4|TRBJ2-5
CASSLAVEETQYF
TGTGCCAGCAGCTTGGCCGTGGAAGAGACCCAGTACTTC
>NA|NA|TRBV15|TRBJ2-3
CATSRERAEAGDTQYF
TGTGCCACCAGCAGAGAGAGGGCGGAAGCCGGGGATACGCAGTATTTT